A single sample is the source of the 27 T cell receptor beta chains below, sequenced in a study of identical twins (dated by TCRdb to 2016 to 2017). Library generation was performed with 5' RACE. The sample was run on an Illumina HiSeq 2000. TCRdb took the public reads, trimmed them with fastp at Q25, ran MiXCR for clone calling and kept in-frame beta chains. Rows are unified per CDR3 protein, each entry keeping the most common DNA and genes. Within this sample are some 240,000 distinct CDR3 sequences, with 8% to 11% of them counted one time only. The top ten clonotypes cover 8% to 10% of the sample. Specimen: memory T cells sorted from blood. The cell subset or site label, as the study defines it: CD45RO+ enriched T cells. These receptors came from a man in his fifties or sixties in good health.

This clonotype has ten or more counts. This sequence joins TRBV5-1 and TRBJ1-1; tentatively, D is TRBD1 (6 bases). The V end was cut by 0 bases, the J end by 9 bases, with 12 bases between. CDR1 and CDR2 (germline): SGHRS, YFSETQ. This CDR3 is 13 amino acids long. The CDR3 DNA sequence: TGCGCCAGCAGCTTGGCGTTTGGACAGCAAGCTTTCTTT. Amino acids: CASSLAFGQQAFF.

J is TRBJ1-3 and V is TRBV12-3 or TRBV12-4, with a possible D match to TRBD1 (6 bases). V was pared by 10 bases and J by 4 bases, with 17 bases between. The CDR3 is made up of 14 amino acids. CDR3 protein: CAIDLQGKGNTIYF. In DNA, the CDR3 is TGTGCCATCGATCTACAGGGCAAGGGAAACACCATATATTTT.

This clonotype was counted many times. CDR3 in DNA: TGTGCCAGCAGCGGCCGGAGTAGCGGCCACAATGAGCAGTTCTTC. Protein sequence: CASSGRSSGHNEQFF. This rearrangement joins TRBV7-2 to TRBJ2-1; maybe TRBD2 (6 bases). There are 15 residues in the CDR3. V was cut by 5 bases and J by 5 bases, with 16 bases left in between. Germline V gene lookup returns CDR1 SGHTA and CDR2 FQGNSA.

The rearrangement joins TRBV4-3 to TRBJ2-4, with D maybe TRBD1 (5 bases). V was clipped by 0 bases and J by 0 bases, with 9 bases between them. Per the germline V gene, CDR1 is LGHNA and CDR2 is YSLEER. CDR3 size: 16 residues. The CDR3 coding sequence is TGCGCCAGCAGCCAAGACAGGGTTGGAGCCAAAAACATTCAGTACTTC. Protein: CASSQDRVGAKNIQYF.

The genes are TRBV3-1 and TRBJ2-5; 10 bases are shared with TRBD2. CDR3 length: 17 residues. J gave up 5 bases and V 0 bases, and 9 bases lay outside the gene matches. Looked up from germline, CDR1 is LGHDT and CDR2 is YNNKEL (reference sequence). As DNA, the CDR3 is TGTGCCAGCAGCCAAGATCAGCTAGCGGGGGATAGGGAGACCCAGTACTTC. Translation: CASSQDQLAGDRETQYF.

The chain has TRBV20-1 and TRBJ2-7; TRBD2 aligns across 8 bases. The CDR3 covers 16 residues. J gave up 6 bases and V 0 bases, and 13 bases lay outside the gene matches. The germline CDR1 and CDR2 sequences are DFQATT and SNEGSKA (reference sequence). The CDR3 spells CSARDVAFGGRSEQYF. The CDR3 DNA is TGCAGTGCTAGAGATGTCGCATTTGGCGGGAGGAGCGAGCAGTACTTC.

Details on this clonotype: A single base separates this from a much larger clone, so it may be a read error. This sequence joins TRBV6-1 and TRBJ2-7; D possibly uses TRBD1 or TRBD2 (5 bases each). The germline V and J ends were trimmed by 6 bases and 3 bases, with 15 bases remaining between them. CDR1 is MNHNS and CDR2 is SASEGT in the germline V gene. This CDR3 has 14 amino acids. The CDR3 nucleotides are TGTGCCAGCAGGCCGCCGGGACCGGGCTACGAGCAGTACTTC. Its protein product is CASRPPGPGYEQYF.

Ten or more counts support this clonotype. The DNA for the CDR3 is TGCGCCAGCAGCCAAGTCCTCCTGGGGGGGGCTGACACCGGGGAGCTGTTTTTT. It yields the protein CASSQVLLGGADTGELFF. The chain employs TRBV4-1 and TRBJ2-2; tentative D call: TRBD2 (7 bases). Trimming left V 1 base short and J 3 bases short, with 18 bases between. CDR3 length: 18 amino acids. Looked up from germline, CDR1 is MGHRA and CDR2 is YSYEKL.

This clonotype was counted a few times. This rearrangement joins TRBV28 to TRBJ2-3, with D perhaps matching TRBD1 (5 bases). The germline V gene has CDR1 MDHEN and CDR2 SYDVKM. The length of the CDR3 is 15 residues. Trimming pared 4 bases from V and 1 base from J, leaving 12 bases between. For the CDR3, the DNA is TGTGCCAGCAGTTCCCCGGGCAGGGGCACAGATACGCAGTATTTT. This translates into CASSSPGRGTDTQYF.

Here the CDR3 reads CASSLDPAGRNSPLHF. For the CDR3, the DNA is TGTGCCAGCAGCTTAGATCCGGCAGGGAGGAATTCACCCCTCCACTTT. This chain links TRBV11-2 with TRBJ1-6, with D perhaps TRBD1 (5 bases). Between the trimmed V and J ends, which lost 0 bases and 7 bases, there was a span of 13 bases. This CDR3 contains 16 residues. CDR1 and CDR2 from the germline V gene are SGHAT and FQNNGV.

This clonotype was found many times. V usage is TRBV7-6 and J usage is TRBJ2-7; D is unclear. CDR3 length: 15 residues. Trimming stripped 2 bases from V and 5 bases from J, with 16 bases between. In germline, CDR1 is SGHVS, CDR2 FNYEAQ. The CDR3 region has the DNA TGTGCCAGCAGCTTAAGCATAGGGATCGGCGACGAGCAGTACTTC. It encodes CASSLSIGIGDEQYF.

This clonotype was picked up many times. The chain employs TRBV20-1 and TRBJ2-3; 8 bases are shared with TRBD2. Germline lookup yields CDR1 DFQATT and CDR2 SNEGSKA (reference sequence). The CDR3 is 18 residues long. V trimming: 0 bases; J trimming: 1 base; junction bases outside the gene matches: 12. In DNA form, the CDR3 reads TGCAGTGCTAGAGAGCGGGCGGGAGGTGATTGGCGCACAGATACGCAGTATTTT. Its protein product is CSARERAGGDWRTDTQYF.

The J gene is TRBJ1-2, the V gene TRBV20-1, with a tentative D call TRBD1 (5 bases). The germline CDR1 and CDR2 sequences are DFQATT and SNEGSKA (reference sequence). The CDR3 has 13 amino acids. Trimming removed 2 bases from V and 4 bases from J, with 11 bases in between. CDR3 in DNA: TGCAGTGCTAGAAACCTAAGGGGCTATGGCTACACCTTC. Translating it yields CSARNLRGYGYTF.

The chain combines TRBV14 with TRBJ2-7, with a possible D match to TRBD2 (6 bases). The V end was cut by 0 bases, the J end by 5 bases, with 17 bases between. In germline, CDR1 is SGHDN, CDR2 FVKESK. The CDR3 is 16 residues long. The CDR3 sequence: CASSQEWWLACNEQYF. The CDR3 DNA follows: TGTGCCAGCAGCCAAGAATGGTGGCTAGCGTGCAACGAGCAGTACTTC. The whole variable domain, filled in from reference TRBV14 and TRBJ2-7, reads EAGVTQFPSHSVIEKGQTVTLRCDPISGHDNLYWYRRVMGKEIKFLLHFVKESKQDESGMPNNRFLAERTGGTYSTLKVQPAELEDSGVYFCASSQEWWLACNEQYFGPGTRLTVT.

This clonotype has a count of ten or more. The chain links TRBV20-1 to TRBJ2-7, with D possibly TRBD2 on 6 matching bases. Trimming took off 5 bases at V and 0 bases at J, with 11 bases between the two ends. Per germline, CDR1 DFQATT and CDR2 SNEGSKA (reference sequence). This CDR3 region has 13 residues. The CDR3 spells CSAPGLLSYEQYF. CDR3 DNA sequence: TGCAGTGCTCCGGGACTCCTCTCCTACGAGCAGTACTTC.

This clonotype has ten or more counts. The chain links TRBV4-2 to TRBJ2-3, with D hard to call. Per the germline V gene, CDR1 is LGHNA and CDR2 is YNFKEQ. The CDR3 runs 15 residues. Trimming took 4 bases from V and 0 from J, leaving 11 bases between them. As DNA, the CDR3 is TGTGCCAGCAGCCGAGACGACCTTAGCACAGATACGCAGTATTTT. Amino acids: CASSRDDLSTDTQYF.

This clonotype was counted many times. Here the CDR3 DNA reads TGTGCCACCGGGACTAGCGGGGCCACCGGGGAGCTGTTTTTT. It codes for CATGTSGATGELFF. J is TRBJ2-2 and V is TRBV27; TRBD2 matches 13 bases. Germline CDR1 is MNHEY and CDR2 is SMNVEV (reference sequence). V shed 10 bases, J shed 4 bases, and the junction held 3 bases outside the gene matches. The CDR3 loop spans 14 amino acids.

This clonotype has at least ten counts. The chain uses TRBV7-9 and TRBJ1-2; 7 nucleotides match TRBD1. This CDR3 has 16 residues. The V and J ends lost 6 bases and 7 bases, in that order; junction bases with no gene match: 17. Germline CDR1 reads SEHNR; CDR2 reads FQNEAQ (reference sequence). In DNA, the CDR3 is TGTGCCAGCAGTTCCCAAGTTGGGGACAGAGGAGGTGGCTACACCTTC. Translation: CASSSQVGDRGGGYTF.

The chain employs TRBV20-1 and TRBJ2-7; no clear D gene. V dropped 5 bases and J dropped 5 bases, with 13 bases sitting between them. This CDR3 is 12 amino acids long. Per germline, CDR1 DFQATT and CDR2 SNEGSKA (reference sequence). Here the CDR3 reads CSAVVRGDEQYF. CDR3 bases: TGCAGTGCTGTCGTCCGTGGGGACGAGCAGTACTTC.

This clonotype appeared many times. The chain employs TRBV11-2 and TRBJ2-5; D not resolved. With 3 bases removed from V and 2 bases from J, the gap between germline ends came to 13 bases. This CDR3 spans 15 amino acids. In germline, CDR1 is SGHAT, CDR2 FQNNGV. This chain's CDR3 is CASSFQGSLQETQYF. The CDR3 nucleotides read TGTGCCAGCAGCTTCCAAGGGTCCCTTCAAGAGACCCAGTACTTC.

The genes are TRBV4-2 and TRBJ1-4; possibly TRBD1 for D (5 bases). This CDR3 comprises 17 residues. V lost 1 base and J lost 0, with 12 bases in between. Germline-derived CDR1 and CDR2 are LGHNA and YNFKEQ. In DNA form, the CDR3 reads TGTGCCAGCAGCCAAGTGGGAAGGGGACCAACTAATGAAAAACTGTTTTTT. It codes for CASSQVGRGPTNEKLFF.

The sample holds a few counts of this clonotype. V is TRBV2 and J is TRBJ1-5; D unclear. This CDR3 has 14 amino acids. Looked up from germline, CDR1 is SNHLY and CDR2 is FYNNEI. The germline V and J ends were trimmed by 4 bases and 0 bases, with 7 bases remaining between them. The CDR3 DNA sequence: TGTGCCAGCAGTGTGGACGGTAGCAATCAGCCCCAGCATTTT. Translating gives CASSVDGSNQPQHF. Full variable domain (remainder filled in from reference TRBV2 and TRBJ1-5): EPEVTQTPSHQVTQMGQEVILRCVPISNHLYFYWYRQILGQKVEFLVSFYNNEISEKSEIFDDQFSVERPDGSNFTLKIRSTKLEDSAMYFCASSVDGSNQPQHFGDGTRLSIL.

This chain uses TRBV6-1 with TRBJ1-1; TRBD1 matches 9 bases. The CDR3 extends over 15 amino acids. Germline lookup yields CDR1 MNHNS and CDR2 SASEGT. Trimming removed 6 bases from V and 0 bases from J; junction bases left unmatched: 5. The CDR3 is CASSRTGALNTEAFF. The CDR3 nucleotides are TGTGCCAGCAGCCGGACAGGGGCCCTGAACACTGAAGCTTTCTTT.

The chain has TRBV2 and TRBJ2-3; 9 bases line up with TRBD2. V was pared by 6 bases and J by 4 bases, with 8 bases of the junction left unmatched. CDR3 size: 15 residues. Germline CDR1 is SNHLY and CDR2 is FYNNEI. The CDR3: CASSGRGGSADTQYF. CDR3 DNA: TGTGCCAGCAGCGGGCGGGGGGGGTCCGCAGATACGCAGTATTTT.

The rearrangement uses TRBV28 and TRBJ1-5; D is uncertain. From germline, CDR1 is MDHEN and CDR2 SYDVKM. The length of the CDR3 is 13 residues. V shed 7 bases and J shed 1 base, with 8 bases lying between them. For the CDR3, the DNA is TGTGCCAGCAATCCAGGCAGCAATCAGCCCCAGCATTTT. Translation: CASNPGSNQPQHF.

This rearrangement joins TRBV5-1 to TRBJ2-7, with 8 bases identical to TRBD2. The ends lost 7 bases at V and 0 bases at J; junction bases unmatched: 6. Germline loops: CDR1 SGHRS, CDR2 YFSETQ. The CDR3 runs 14 residues. The CDR3 region is CASGEAGGSYEQYF. DNA of the CDR3: TGCGCCAGCGGAGAGGCGGGGGGCTCCTACGAGCAGTACTTC.

The rearrangement links TRBV5-1 to TRBJ1-1; the D gene is possibly TRBD1 (5 bases). This CDR3 comprises 15 residues. Trimming took off 2 bases at V and 10 bases at J, with 21 bases between the two ends. Per the germline V gene, CDR1 is SGHRS and CDR2 is YFSETQ. CDR3 residues: CASSFSSRVARGAFF. CDR3 bases: TGCGCCAGCAGCTTCTCTTCTCGGGTCGCAAGGGGAGCTTTCTTT.